The 31 T cell receptor beta chains reported below all come from one sample, sequenced in a study of cytomegalovirus exposure and HLA in healthy donors. The PCR made use of 60 Vbeta and 13 Jbeta primers. Clones were sequenced by immunoSEQ multiplex PCR, and TCRdb holds only the in-frame ones, with some missing. This table holds 200,000 or so clones. Sequenced input: PBMCs. These receptors originate from a boy aged 10-17 years in good health and CMV-seronegative.

Details on this clone: This sample includes further DNA sequences coding for the same CDR3. The chain couples TRBV5-1 to TRBJ1-2; tentative D call: TRBD1 (5 bases). CDR1 and CDR2 (germline): SGHRS, YFSETQ. The V gene lost 0 bases and the J gene lost 5 bases, with 8 bases spanning the gap. The CDR3 length is 13 residues. The CDR3 bases are TGCGCCAGCAGCTTGGGACAGTCTTATGGCTACACCTTC. Its translation is CASSLGQSYGYTF. The whole variable domain, remainder taken from reference TRBV5-1 and TRBJ1-2, is KAGVTQTPRYLIKTRGQQVTLSCSPISGHRSVSWYQQTPGQGLQFLFEYFSETQRNKGNFPGRFSGRQFSNSRSEMNVSTLELGDSALYLCASSLGQSYGYTFGSGTRLTVV.

To note about this clone: Because the CDR3's place on the DNA is in doubt, the DNA is left out and the CDR3 is given as listed by TCRdb. The chain couples TRBV5-1 to TRBJ2-5; whether TRBD1, the table's D call, matches the DNA was not checked. The germline CDR1 and CDR2 sequences are SGHRS and YFSETQ. Inclusive of both ends, the CDR3 amounts to 13 amino acids. The CDR3 spells CASSFGTGAGVYF.

This chain links TRBV4-1 with TRBJ2-7; 10 bases fit TRBD1. CDR1 and CDR2 (germline): MGHRA, YSYEKL. The CDR3 is 15 amino acids. The V and J ends lost 6 bases and 6 bases, in that order; junction bases with no gene match: 11. The CDR3 is CASRYGTTGGAEQYF. The CDR3 DNA is TGCGCCAGCAGGTATGGGACGACAGGGGGCGCCGAGCAGTACTTC.

The J gene is TRBJ2-5, the V gene TRBV14, with a tentative D call TRBD2 (7 bases). This CDR3 contains 13 residues. CDR1 and CDR2 from the germline V gene are SGHDN and FVKESK. The V and J ends lost 4 bases and 5 bases respectively, with 11 bases between them. The CDR3 coding sequence is TGTGCCAGCAGCCTGGGGGGGGCGGAGACCCAGTACTTC. Its protein product is CASSLGGAETQYF.

The genes are TRBV6-5 and TRBJ1-2; no clear D. Germline CDR1 reads MNHEY; CDR2 reads SVGAGI. Trimming pared 7 bases from V and 1 base from J, leaving 13 bases between. The CDR3 loop spans 14 amino acids. CDR3 residues: CASISNRGNYGYTF. In nucleotides, the CDR3 is TGTGCCAGCATCTCAAACCGGGGTAACTATGGCTACACCTTC.

This sequence joins TRBV5-4 and TRBJ2-3; 9 positions match TRBD1. The CDR3 has 14 amino acids. The germline CDR1 and CDR2 sequences are SGHNT and YYREEE (reference sequence). V shed 3 bases, J shed 6 bases, and the junction held 5 bases outside the gene matches. The CDR3 region is CASSWGQGGDTQYF. The CDR3 DNA reads as TGTGCCAGCAGCTGGGGACAGGGAGGCGATACGCAGTATTTT.

V gene TRBV13 combines with J gene TRBJ1-1, with 8 bases aligning to TRBD1. The CDR3 extends over 16 amino acids. Germline loops: CDR1 PRHDT, CDR2 FYEKMQ (reference sequence). The V and J ends lost 1 base and 1 base, in that order; junction bases with no gene match: 5. CDR3 sequence: CASSLDPGTGNTEAFF. CDR3 in DNA: TGTGCCAGCAGCTTAGACCCCGGGACAGGGAACACTGAAGCTTTCTTT.

Points on this clone: This CDR3 fails to terminate in the conserved phenylalanine or tryptophan, so it likely reflects a read error. The DNA is left out, because the CDR3 cannot be placed on it with certainty; the CDR3 is given as TCRdb lists it. This chain uses TRBV10-3 with TRBJ2-7; TRBD1 is taken as the D call from the table, unchecked against the DNA. The CDR3 is 11 residues long, ends included. The germline V gene has CDR1 ENHRY and CDR2 SYGVKD. The CDR3 loop is CAISVQRGKGD.

The chain uses TRBV30 and TRBJ1-4; D possibly corresponds to TRBD1 (6 bases). Trimming pared 0 bases from V and 8 bases from J, leaving 13 bases between. The CDR3 totals 14 residues. Germline V lookup: CDR1 GTSNPN, CDR2 SVGIG (reference sequence). The CDR3 DNA reads TGTGCCTGGAGTGTAAGAGCCCAGGGGGAAAAACTGTTTTTT. Translating it yields CAWSVRAQGEKLFF.

The chain combines TRBV6-5 with TRBJ2-3, with D perhaps TRBD1 (6 bases). CDR3 length: 15 residues. Germline loops: CDR1 MNHEY, CDR2 SVGAGI. Trimming stripped 6 bases from V and 2 bases from J, with 15 bases between. The CDR3 region is CASRKQGIVTDTQYF. The CDR3 DNA reads as TGTGCCAGCAGAAAACAGGGAATTGTCACAGATACGCAGTATTTT.

This rearrangement joins TRBV29-1 to TRBJ1-2; D gene ambiguous. The germline CDR1 and CDR2 sequences are SQVTM and ANQGSEA. Trimming removed 3 bases from V and 4 bases from J, with 15 bases in between. This CDR3 has 14 amino acids. CDR3 sequence reads: CSVDTVQRAYGYTF. The CDR3, as DNA: TGCAGCGTTGACACAGTCCAGAGGGCCTATGGCTACACCTTC.

The chain recombines TRBV6-6 with TRBJ1-5, with D maybe TRBD1 (6 bases). The CDR3 consists of 15 residues. Germline V lookup: CDR1 MNHNY, CDR2 SVGAGI (reference sequence). The V gene lost 1 base and the J gene lost 1 base, with 8 bases spanning the gap. The CDR3 bases are TGTGCCAGCAGTTACTTGCAGGGGAGCAATCAGCCCCAGCATTTT. It translates to CASSYLQGSNQPQHF.

V is TRBV5-1 and J is TRBJ1-1; D is possibly TRBD1 (5 bases). Trimming shortened V by 6 bases and J by 0 bases, and 27 bases separated the two germline ends. Germline values: CDR1 SGHRS, CDR2 YFSETQ. This CDR3 is built from 19 residues. CDR3 nucleotide sequence: TGCGCCAGCACAAACCGGTCGAAGTCGTGGACATCGATGAACACTGAAGCTTTCTTT. Protein product: CASTNRSKSWTSMNTEAFF.

Here the CDR3 DNA reads TGCGCCAGCAGCCAAGGAGCAAAGAGCGGGGGGGCCGGGAATGAGCAGTTCTTC. Its translation: CASSQGAKSGGAGNEQFF. The chain couples TRBV4-3 to TRBJ2-1; TRBD2 aligns across 10 bases. This CDR3 contains 18 residues. The V and J ends lost 1 base and 7 bases, in that order; junction bases with no gene match: 13. CDR1 is LGHNA and CDR2 is YSLEER in the germline V gene.

The V gene is TRBV14, the J gene TRBJ1-6; D is unclear. The germline V gene encodes CDR1 SGHDN and CDR2 FVKESK. V lost 1 base and J lost 12, with 10 bases in between. The CDR3 totals 13 residues. As DNA, the CDR3 is TGTGCCAGCAGCCAAGTTTATCGAGGACCCCTCCACTTT. Protein: CASSQVYRGPLHF.

The rearrangement joins TRBV27 to TRBJ2-7; 7 nucleotides align to TRBD1. Germline V gene lookup returns CDR1 MNHEY and CDR2 SMNVEV (reference sequence). V dropped 11 bases and J dropped 5; count of bases not matched to a gene: 27. CDR3 size: 18 residues. CDR3 sequence: CAETGVGTMGLRDHEQYF. The CDR3 DNA reads as TGTGCCGAAACAGGGGTTGGCACGATGGGTTTACGGGATCACGAGCAGTACTTC.

CDR3 bases: TGTGCCAGCAGTCAAGGGACTAGCGGGGTCTCCTACGAGCAGTACTTC. This gives the protein CASSQGTSGVSYEQYF. The chain combines TRBV6-1 with TRBJ2-5; TRBD2 matches 13 bases. TRBJ2-7 explains the end of the DNA better; the J call may be wrong. The CDR3 has 16 residues. CDR1 and CDR2 (germline): MNHNS, SASEGT.

This chain links TRBV7-2 with TRBJ2-5; D may be TRBD1 (6 bases). The DNA end is a closer match to TRBJ2-7, so the J assignment may be wrong. Germline CDR1 SGHTA, CDR2 FQGNSA. This CDR3 has 14 residues. CDR3 bases: TGTGCCAGCAGCTGGAGGCAGGGGCAGGGCGAGCAGTACTTC. Protein product: CASSWRQGQGEQYF.

This chain uses TRBV5-1 with TRBJ1-1, with D perhaps TRBD1 (5 bases). Germline V gene data show CDR1 as SGHRS and CDR2 as YFSETQ. V dropped 4 bases and J dropped 4 bases, with 17 bases sitting between them. CDR3 size: 15 residues. The CDR3 DNA is TGCGCCAGCAGCCAATCACCCCTGGGGGGCACTGAAGCTTTCTTT. Encoded protein: CASSQSPLGGTEAFF.

J is TRBJ1-1 and V is TRBV15, with D perhaps matching TRBD1 (5 bases). Trimming pared 0 bases from V and 6 bases from J, leaving 17 bases between. Germline loops: CDR1 LNHNV, CDR2 YYDKDF (reference sequence). This CDR3 has 16 residues. The CDR3 region is CATSRDLARGTPEAFF. CDR3 coding DNA: TGTGCCACCAGCAGAGATTTAGCTCGGGGGACTCCTGAAGCTTTCTTT.

J is TRBJ2-4 and V is TRBV5-6, with D perhaps matching TRBD2 (5 bases). Per germline, CDR1 SGHDT and CDR2 YYEEEE. Trimming took 2 bases from V and 0 from J, leaving 15 bases between them. This CDR3 is 17 amino acids long. CDR3 nucleotide sequence: TGTGCCAGCAGCTTACTACTAAGCGGATTAGCCAAAAACATTCAGTACTTC. This gives the protein CASSLLLSGLAKNIQYF.

The DNA for the CDR3 is TGTGCCAGCAGCCTAGGGGCTGACACTGAAGCTTTCTTT. Its translation is CASSLGADTEAFF. This chain joins TRBV9 and TRBJ1-1; D possibly corresponds to TRBD1 (5 bases). V was shortened by 4 bases and J by 3 bases, with 10 bases between the two germline ends. This CDR3 spans 13 amino acids. The V gene's germline CDR1 is SGDLS and CDR2 YYNGEE.

The V call is TRBV5-6, the J call TRBJ2-7; D is perhaps TRBD1 (6 bases). V was pared by 4 bases and J by 3 bases, with 11 bases between. The CDR3 sequence is 13 residues long. Germline CDR1 and CDR2: SGHDT and YYEEEE. In DNA form, the CDR3 reads TGTGCCAGCAGCCCAGGGACACGCTACGAGCAGTACTTC. It translates to CASSPGTRYEQYF.

This chain joins TRBV4-2 and TRBJ2-5, with unresolved D. There are 14 residues in the CDR3. The V gene's germline CDR1 is LGHNA and CDR2 YNFKEQ. V was shortened by 1 base and J by 3 bases, with 9 bases between the two germline ends. The chain's CDR3 is CASSQGSREETQYF. CDR3 bases: TGTGCCAGCAGCCAAGGGAGCAGAGAAGAGACCCAGTACTTC.

This rearrangement joins TRBV9 to TRBJ1-2; maybe TRBD1 (5 bases). Trimming shortened V by 2 bases and J by 1 base, and 12 bases separated the two germline ends. Looked up from germline, CDR1 is SGDLS and CDR2 is YYNGEE. The CDR3 length is 15 residues. This CDR3 is CASSVGSDINYGYTF. Here the CDR3 DNA reads TGTGCCAGCAGCGTGGGATCGGACATTAACTATGGCTACACCTTC.

The V gene is TRBV14, the J gene TRBJ2-5; D remains ambiguous. The DNA end is a closer match to TRBJ2-7, so the J assignment may be wrong. The CDR3 is 12 amino acids. Looked up from germline, CDR1 is SGHDN and CDR2 is FVKESK. The CDR3 spells CASSLDTYEQYF. CDR3 nucleotide sequence: TGTGCCAGCAGCCTCGACACGTACGAGCAGTACTTC.

This chain links TRBV5-1 with TRBJ2-1; 11 bases line up with TRBD2. Germline assignment: CDR1 SGHRS and CDR2 YFSETQ. Trimming cost V 0 bases and J 10 bases; bases outside gene matches: 9. The CDR3 contains 16 residues. CDR3 DNA sequence: TGCGCCAGCAGCTTGGTTGGGACTAGCGGCCGCGTCGAGCAGTTCTTC. Translation: CASSLVGTSGRVEQFF.

The chain links TRBV7-6 to TRBJ1-2, with 10 bases that match TRBD1. In germline, CDR1 is SGHVS, CDR2 FNYEAQ. Germline trimming cut 4 bases from V and 8 bases from J; bases unmatched to any gene: 7. This CDR3 is 14 amino acids long. The CDR3 loop is CASSSLGTGVGYTF. CDR3 DNA sequence: TGTGCCAGCAGCTCCCTCGGGACAGGGGTGGGCTACACCTTC.

This rearrangement joins TRBV10-1 to TRBJ1-1; the match to TRBD1 covers 9 bases. Germline lookup yields CDR1 WNHNN and CDR2 SYGVQD (reference sequence). The J segment lost 5 bases and the V segment lost 6 bases, leaving 7 bases of the junction unmatched. CDR3 length: 14 residues. Here the CDR3 reads CASRADRGGTEAFF. The CDR3 DNA is TGCGCCAGCAGGGCTGACAGGGGGGGTACTGAAGCTTTCTTT.

V usage is TRBV4-2 and J usage is TRBJ2-3, with 9 bases that match TRBD2. The germline CDR1 and CDR2 sequences are LGHNA and YNFKEQ. The CDR3 is made up of 16 amino acids. The junction had 6 bases not matched to a gene; V was cut back by 3 bases and J by 2 bases. The DNA of the CDR3 is TGTGCCAGCAGCCAGTCCCTAGCGGGACTCACAGATACGCAGTATTTT. Translating it yields CASSQSLAGLTDTQYF.

The gene calls are TRBV7-3 and TRBJ1-1; a weak D match, TRBD1 (5 bases). Between the trimmed V and J ends, which lost 3 bases and 1 base, there was a span of 6 bases. The germline V gene has CDR1 SGHTA and CDR2 FQGTGA. The CDR3 runs to 13 residues. The CDR3 DNA is TGTGCCAGCAGCTTCGGGGGGAACACTGAAGCTTTCTTT. This gives the protein CASSFGGNTEAFF.